These 7 T cell receptor beta chains were all obtained from the same sample, sequenced in a study of T cell repertoires in cytomegalovirus infection. TCRdb re-called the reads through MiXCR, storing one row per CDR3 protein. The table lists some 97,000 distinct CDR3 sequences, 23% of them singletons. Sequences were obtained from CD8+ T cells from PBMCs. Every receptor here comes from a human donor in good health (CMV status not recorded). Some clones in this sample may be carry-over from other donors' samples.

Ten or more counts support this clonotype. V and J are TRBV7-9 and TRBJ1-2; D uncertain. Per germline, CDR1 SEHNR and CDR2 FQNEAQ (reference sequence). V lost 5 bases and J lost 6, with 13 bases in between. The CDR3 runs to 13 residues. Here the CDR3 DNA reads TGTGCCAGCAGCGCCCGGACCATTGATGGCTACACCTTC. It codes for CASSARTIDGYTF.

The chain joins TRBV29-1 to TRBJ1-1; D gene ambiguous. CDR1 SQVTM and CDR2 ANQGSEA come from the germline V gene. V was trimmed by 8 bases and J by 10 bases, leaving 17 bases between them. This CDR3 spans 11 amino acids. CDR3 in amino acids: CSIGSTFGAFF. The CDR3, as DNA: TGCAGCATTGGATCCACATTTGGAGCTTTCTTT.

This clonotype has a handful of counts. This chain connects TRBV6-2 or TRBV6-3 to TRBJ2-5; maybe TRBD1 (6 bases). The CDR3 covers 18 residues. Germline values: CDR1 MNHEY, CDR2 SVGEGT. Between the trimmed V and J ends, which lost 2 bases and 0 bases, there was a span of 19 bases. CDR3 sequence: CASSYDRLGSFHQETQYF. In nucleotides, the CDR3 is TGTGCCAGCAGTTACGACAGGTTGGGCTCATTTCACCAAGAGACCCAGTACTTC.

In this sample, this clonotype turned up a few times. CDR3 residues: CATASGTQYF. The DNA of the CDR3 is TGTGCCACAGCTTCGGGGACGCAGTATTTT. V and J are TRBV2 and TRBJ2-3; weak D call: TRBD2 (5 bases). V gave up 10 bases and J gave up 9 bases, with 11 bases separating them. Germline CDR1 is SNHLY and CDR2 is FYNNEI. The length of the CDR3 is 10 residues.

V and J are TRBV7-9 and TRBJ1-2; tentatively, D is TRBD1 (6 bases). V shed 6 bases and J shed 4 bases, with 21 bases lying between them. This CDR3 has 16 amino acids. Germline loops: CDR1 SEHNR, CDR2 FQNEAQ (reference sequence). CDR3 in DNA: TGTGCCAGCAGTCCCCCGGGACACCAAACCACCTATGGCTACACCTTC. It is translated as CASSPPGHQTTYGYTF.

This chain joins TRBV27 and TRBJ1-2, with D possibly matching TRBD1 (5 bases). This CDR3 region has 14 residues. Germline loops: CDR1 MNHEY, CDR2 SMNVEV (reference sequence). The ends were cut back, 4 bases at V and 8 bases at J, with 17 bases in the middle. The DNA of the CDR3 is TGTGCCAGCAGTTCCGGGGGGGGGGAATGGGGCTACACCTTC. It is translated as CASSSGGGEWGYTF.

This chain uses TRBV7-3 with TRBJ1-5; D is undetermined. V was clipped by 8 bases and J by 9 bases, with 2 bases between them. The CDR3 is 8 amino acids. In germline, CDR1 is SGHTA, CDR2 FQGTGA. The CDR3 region has the DNA TGTGCCAGCCGGCCCCAGCATTTT. Encoded protein: CASRPQHF.